Detailed here is one T cell receptor beta chain. Its specificity is unknown. In the PCR, 60 Vbeta and 13 Jbeta primers were used. Only in-frame clones appear in the TCRdb table, and some are missing; sequencing was by immunoSEQ multiplex PCR. The data show around 150,000 clones, with about 85% seen just once and approximately 2.3% held by the top ten. The source of the sample is a study of cytomegalovirus exposure and HLA in healthy donors. The germline V gene encodes CDR1 SGHNT and CDR2 YENEEA. The CDR3 consists of 12 residues. J was trimmed by 14 bases and V by 6 bases; bases with no gene match: 7. Study-level findings and limits: Both high specificity and high sensitivity reportedly marked the classifier's diagnosis of cytomegalovirus status.

V gene TRBV11-3 combines with J gene TRBJ1-6; 7 bases align to TRBD1. The source is a man between 18 and 35 years old in good health and CMV-seropositive. Sequenced sample: PBMCs. CDR3 in DNA: TGTGCCAGCAGAGGGGGCCAGGGGGCCCTCCACTTT. As protein: CASRGGQGALHF.